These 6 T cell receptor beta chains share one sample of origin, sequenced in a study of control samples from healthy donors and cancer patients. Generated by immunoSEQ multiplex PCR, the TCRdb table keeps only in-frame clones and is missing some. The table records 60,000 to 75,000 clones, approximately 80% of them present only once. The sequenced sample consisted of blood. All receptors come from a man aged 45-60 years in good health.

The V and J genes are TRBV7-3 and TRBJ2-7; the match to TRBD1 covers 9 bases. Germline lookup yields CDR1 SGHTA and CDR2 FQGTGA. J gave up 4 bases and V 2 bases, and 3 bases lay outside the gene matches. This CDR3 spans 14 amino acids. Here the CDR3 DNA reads TGTGCCAGCAGCTTAGGGACAGGGTCTTACGAGCAGTACTTC. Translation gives CASSLGTGSYEQYF. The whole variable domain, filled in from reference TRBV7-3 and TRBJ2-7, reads GAGVSQTPSNKVTEKGKYVELRCDPISGHTALYWYRQSLGQGPEFLIYFQGTGAADDSGLPNDRFFAVRPEGSVSTLKIQRTERGDSAVYLCASSLGTGSYEQYFGPGTRLTVT.

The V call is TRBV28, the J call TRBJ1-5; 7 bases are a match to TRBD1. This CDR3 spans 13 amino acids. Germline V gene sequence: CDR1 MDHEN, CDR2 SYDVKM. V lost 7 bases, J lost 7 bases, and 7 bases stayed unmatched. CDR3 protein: CASTDRAKQPQHF. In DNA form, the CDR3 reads TGTGCCAGCACTGACAGGGCGAAACAGCCCCAGCATTTT.

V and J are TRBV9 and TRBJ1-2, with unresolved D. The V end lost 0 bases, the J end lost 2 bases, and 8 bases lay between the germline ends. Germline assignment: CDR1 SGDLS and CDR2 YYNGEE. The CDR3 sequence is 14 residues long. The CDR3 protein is CASSVDSGNYGYTF. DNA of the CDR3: TGTGCCAGCAGCGTAGACTCCGGGAACTATGGCTACACCTTC. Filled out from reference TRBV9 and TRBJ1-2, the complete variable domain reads DSGVTQTPKHLITATGQRVTLRCSPRSGDLSVYWYQQSLDQGLQFLIQYYNGEERAKGNILERFSAQQFPDLHSELNLSSLELGDSALYFCASSVDSGNYGYTFGSGTRLTVV.

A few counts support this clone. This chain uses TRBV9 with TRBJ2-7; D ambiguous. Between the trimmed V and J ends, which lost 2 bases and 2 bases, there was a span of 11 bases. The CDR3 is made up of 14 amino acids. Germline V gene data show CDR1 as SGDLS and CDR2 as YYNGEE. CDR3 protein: CASSVNSPPYEQYF. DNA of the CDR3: TGTGCCAGCAGCGTGAACTCCCCTCCCTACGAGCAGTACTTC.

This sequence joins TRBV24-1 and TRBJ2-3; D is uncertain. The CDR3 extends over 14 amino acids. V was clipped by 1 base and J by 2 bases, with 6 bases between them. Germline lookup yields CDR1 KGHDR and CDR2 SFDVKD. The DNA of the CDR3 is TGTGCCACCAGTGATTTTGGAATCACAGATACGCAGTATTTT. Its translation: CATSDFGITDTQYF.

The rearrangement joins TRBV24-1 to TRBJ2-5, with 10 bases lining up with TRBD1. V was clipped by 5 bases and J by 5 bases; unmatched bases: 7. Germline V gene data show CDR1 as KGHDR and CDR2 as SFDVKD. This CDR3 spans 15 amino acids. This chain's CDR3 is CATSGRDRGDETQYF. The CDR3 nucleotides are TGTGCCACCAGTGGGAGGGACAGGGGTGATGAGACCCAGTACTTC.